The source of this T cell receptor beta chain is a study of PD-L1 blockade in urothelial cancer. About the study: Samples of blood were analyzed 3 weeks (second dose) and 6 weeks after treatment start. A median blood sample held about 140,000 T cells and under 85,000 unique TCRs.

The time point: pretreatment peripheral blood. In germline, CDR1 is MGHRA, CDR2 YSYEKL. The CDR3 has 15 amino acids. Method: immunoSEQ multiplex PCR; TCRdb's copy keeps in-frame clones and lacks some. The data show tens of thousands of clones, approximately 85% seen once. A note on this clone: Germline and junction disagree at one end, which may indicate a read error.

The TCR comes from a man between 50 and 59 years old with urothelial cancer. This chain connects TRBV4-1 to TRBJ1-2, with TRBD1 identical over 10 bases. Sequenced here: PBMCs, sampled around atezolizumab (anti-PD-L1) treatment. DNA for the CDR3: TGCGCCAGCAACCAACCCCCGGGACAGGGGATCGGCTACACCTTC. Protein: CASNQPPGQGIGYTF.